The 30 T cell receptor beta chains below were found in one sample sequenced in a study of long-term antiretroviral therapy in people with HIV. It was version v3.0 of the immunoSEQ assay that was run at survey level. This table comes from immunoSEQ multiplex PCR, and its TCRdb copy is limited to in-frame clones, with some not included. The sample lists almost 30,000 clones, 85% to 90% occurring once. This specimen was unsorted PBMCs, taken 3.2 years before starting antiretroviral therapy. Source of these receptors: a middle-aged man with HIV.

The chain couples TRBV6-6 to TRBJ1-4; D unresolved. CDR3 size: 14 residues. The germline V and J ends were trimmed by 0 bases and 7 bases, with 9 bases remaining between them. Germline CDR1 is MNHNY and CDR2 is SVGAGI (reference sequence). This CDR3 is CASSYSNDIEKLFF. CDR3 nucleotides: TGTGCCAGCAGTTACTCGAATGATATTGAAAAACTGTTTTTT.

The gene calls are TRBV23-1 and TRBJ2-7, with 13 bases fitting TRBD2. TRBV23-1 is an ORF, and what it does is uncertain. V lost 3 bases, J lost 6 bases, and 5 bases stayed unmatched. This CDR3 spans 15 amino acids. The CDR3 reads CASSQGTSGTCEQYF. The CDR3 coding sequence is TGCGCCAGCAGTCAGGGGACTAGCGGGACCTGCGAGCAGTACTTC.

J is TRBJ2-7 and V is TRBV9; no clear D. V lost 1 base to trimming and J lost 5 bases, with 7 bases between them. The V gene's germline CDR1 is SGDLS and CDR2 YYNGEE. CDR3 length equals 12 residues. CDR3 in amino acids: CASSVQTNEQYF. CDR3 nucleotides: TGTGCCAGCAGCGTACAGACGAACGAGCAGTACTTC.

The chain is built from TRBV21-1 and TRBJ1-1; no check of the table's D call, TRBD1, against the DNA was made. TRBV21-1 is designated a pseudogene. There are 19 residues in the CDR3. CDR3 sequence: CASSKGRGTAKPPNTEAFF. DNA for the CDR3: TGTGCCAGCAGCAAAGGGCGCGGGACAGCCAAACCCCCGAACACTGAAGCTTTCTTT.

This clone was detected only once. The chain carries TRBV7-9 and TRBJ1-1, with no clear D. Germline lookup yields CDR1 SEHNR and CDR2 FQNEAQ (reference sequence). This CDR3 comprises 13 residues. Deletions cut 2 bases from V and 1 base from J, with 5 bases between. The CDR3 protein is CASSLYQNTEAFF. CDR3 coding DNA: TGTGCCAGCAGCTTATATCAGAACACTGAAGCTTTCTTT.

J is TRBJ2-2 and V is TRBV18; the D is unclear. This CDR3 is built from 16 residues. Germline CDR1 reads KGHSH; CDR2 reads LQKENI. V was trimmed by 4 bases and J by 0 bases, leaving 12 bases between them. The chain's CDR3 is CASSLNSLANTGELFF. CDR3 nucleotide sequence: TGTGCCAGCTCACTTAACAGCCTCGCGAACACCGGGGAGCTGTTTTTT.

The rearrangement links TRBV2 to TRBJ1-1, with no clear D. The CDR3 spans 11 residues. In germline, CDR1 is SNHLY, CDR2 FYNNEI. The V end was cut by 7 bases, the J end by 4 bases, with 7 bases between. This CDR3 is CASNGVTEAFF. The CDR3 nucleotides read TGTGCCAGCAACGGGGTCACTGAAGCTTTCTTT.

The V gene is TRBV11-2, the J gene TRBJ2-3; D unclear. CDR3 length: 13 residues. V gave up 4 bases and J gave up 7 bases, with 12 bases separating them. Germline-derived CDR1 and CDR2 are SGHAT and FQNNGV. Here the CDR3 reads CASSSGHGNTQYF. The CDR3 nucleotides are TGTGCCAGCAGCTCTGGCCATGGGAATACGCAGTATTTT.

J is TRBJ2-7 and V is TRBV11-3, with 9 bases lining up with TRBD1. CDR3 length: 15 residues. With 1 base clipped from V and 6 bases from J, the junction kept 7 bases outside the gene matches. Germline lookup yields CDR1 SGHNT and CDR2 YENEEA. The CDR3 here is CASSLGGTGTGEQYF. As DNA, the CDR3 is TGTGCCAGCAGCTTAGGGGGGACAGGGACAGGCGAGCAGTACTTC.

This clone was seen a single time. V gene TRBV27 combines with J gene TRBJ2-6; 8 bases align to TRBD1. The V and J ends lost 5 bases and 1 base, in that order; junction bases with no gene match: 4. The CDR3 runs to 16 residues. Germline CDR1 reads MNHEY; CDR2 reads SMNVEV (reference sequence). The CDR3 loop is CASSGQGESGANVLTF. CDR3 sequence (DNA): TGTGCCAGCAGTGGACAGGGAGAATCTGGGGCCAACGTCCTGACTTTC.

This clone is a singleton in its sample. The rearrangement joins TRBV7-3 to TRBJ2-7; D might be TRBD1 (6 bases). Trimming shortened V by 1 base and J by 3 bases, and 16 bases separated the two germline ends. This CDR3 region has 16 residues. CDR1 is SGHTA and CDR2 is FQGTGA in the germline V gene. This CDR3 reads CASSLRGRTALYEQYF. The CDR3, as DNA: TGTGCCAGCAGCTTAAGAGGTCGGACAGCGCTCTACGAGCAGTACTTC. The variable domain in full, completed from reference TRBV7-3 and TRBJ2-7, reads GAGVSQTPSNKVTEKGKYVELRCDPISGHTALYWYRQSLGQGPEFLIYFQGTGAADDSGLPNDRFFAVRPEGSVSTLKIQRTERGDSAVYLCASSLRGRTALYEQYFGPGTRLTVT.

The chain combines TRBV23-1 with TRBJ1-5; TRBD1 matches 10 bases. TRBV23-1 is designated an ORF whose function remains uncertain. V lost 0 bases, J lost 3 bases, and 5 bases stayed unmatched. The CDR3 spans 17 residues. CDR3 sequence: CASSQSPGQGINQPQHF. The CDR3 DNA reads TGCGCCAGCAGTCAATCGCCGGGACAGGGGATCAATCAGCCCCAGCATTTT.

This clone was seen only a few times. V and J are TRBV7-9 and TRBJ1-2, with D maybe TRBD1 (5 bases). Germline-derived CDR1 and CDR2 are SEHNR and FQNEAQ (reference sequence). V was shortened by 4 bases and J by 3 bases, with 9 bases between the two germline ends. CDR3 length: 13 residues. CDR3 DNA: TGTGCCAGCAGCTCAGGACAAGACTATGGCTACACCTTC. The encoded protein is CASSSGQDYGYTF.

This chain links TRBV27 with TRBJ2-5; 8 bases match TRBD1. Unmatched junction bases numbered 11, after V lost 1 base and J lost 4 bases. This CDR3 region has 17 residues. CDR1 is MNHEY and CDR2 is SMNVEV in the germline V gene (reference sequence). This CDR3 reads CASSLFAGQTGVETQYF. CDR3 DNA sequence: TGTGCCAGCAGTTTATTTGCGGGACAGACAGGGGTAGAGACCCAGTACTTC.

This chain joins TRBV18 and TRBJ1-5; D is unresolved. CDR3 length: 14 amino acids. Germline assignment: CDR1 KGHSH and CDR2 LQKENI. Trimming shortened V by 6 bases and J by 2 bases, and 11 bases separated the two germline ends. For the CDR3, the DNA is TGTGCCAGCTCCTACGGCGCAGGCAATCAGCCCCAGCATTTT. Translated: CASSYGAGNQPQHF.

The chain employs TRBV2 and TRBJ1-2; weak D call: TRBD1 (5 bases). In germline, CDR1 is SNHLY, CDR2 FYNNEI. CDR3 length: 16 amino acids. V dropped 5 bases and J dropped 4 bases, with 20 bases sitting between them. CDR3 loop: CASSPLGRGEIYGYTF. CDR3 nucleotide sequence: TGTGCCAGCAGTCCCCTGGGGAGAGGGGAAATCTATGGCTACACCTTC.

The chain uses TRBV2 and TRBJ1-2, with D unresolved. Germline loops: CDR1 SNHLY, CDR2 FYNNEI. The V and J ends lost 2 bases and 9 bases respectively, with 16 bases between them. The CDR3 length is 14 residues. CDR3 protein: CASSELWVLWSYTF. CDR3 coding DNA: TGTGCCAGCAGTGAACTATGGGTACTATGGAGCTACACCTTC.

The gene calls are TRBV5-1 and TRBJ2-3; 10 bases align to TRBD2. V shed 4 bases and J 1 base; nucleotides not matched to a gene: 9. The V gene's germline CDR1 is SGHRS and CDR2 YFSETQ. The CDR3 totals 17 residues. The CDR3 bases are TGCGCCAGCAGCCCCAGGACTAGCGGTCAGGGCACAGATACGCAGTATTTT. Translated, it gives CASSPRTSGQGTDTQYF.

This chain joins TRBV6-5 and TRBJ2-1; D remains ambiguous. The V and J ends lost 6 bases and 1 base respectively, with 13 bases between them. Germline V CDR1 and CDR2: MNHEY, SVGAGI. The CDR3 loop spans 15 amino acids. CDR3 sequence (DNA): TGTGCCAGCAGAAAAATGGGAAGTTCCTACAATGAGCAGTTCTTC. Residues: CASRKMGSSYNEQFF.

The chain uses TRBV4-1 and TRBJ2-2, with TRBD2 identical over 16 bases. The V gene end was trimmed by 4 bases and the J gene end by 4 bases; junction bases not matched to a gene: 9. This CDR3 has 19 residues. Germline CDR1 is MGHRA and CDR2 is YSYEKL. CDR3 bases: TGCGCCAGCAGCCGAGCGGGACTAGCGGGGGGGCGGGTCACCGGGGAGCTGTTTTTT. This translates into CASSRAGLAGGRVTGELFF.

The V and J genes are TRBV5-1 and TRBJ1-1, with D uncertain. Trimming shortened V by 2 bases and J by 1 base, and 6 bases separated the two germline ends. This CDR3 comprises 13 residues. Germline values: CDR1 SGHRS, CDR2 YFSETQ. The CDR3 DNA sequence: TGCGCCAGCAGCTTTGAACAGAACACTGAAGCTTTCTTT. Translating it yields CASSFEQNTEAFF.

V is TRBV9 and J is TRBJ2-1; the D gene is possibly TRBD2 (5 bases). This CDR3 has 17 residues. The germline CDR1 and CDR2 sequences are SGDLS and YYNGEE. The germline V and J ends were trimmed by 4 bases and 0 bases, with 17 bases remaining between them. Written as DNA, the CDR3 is TGTGCCAGCAGCCCCAGCGGAGCGGATAGCTCCTACAATGAGCAGTTCTTC. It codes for CASSPSGADSSYNEQFF.

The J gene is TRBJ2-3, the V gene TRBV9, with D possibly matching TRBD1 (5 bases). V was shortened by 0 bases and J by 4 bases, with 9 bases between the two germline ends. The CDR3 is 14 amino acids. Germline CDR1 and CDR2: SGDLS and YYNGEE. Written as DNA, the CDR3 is TGTGCCAGCAGCGTAGTGGTAGGGGCAGATACGCAGTATTTT. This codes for CASSVVVGADTQYF.

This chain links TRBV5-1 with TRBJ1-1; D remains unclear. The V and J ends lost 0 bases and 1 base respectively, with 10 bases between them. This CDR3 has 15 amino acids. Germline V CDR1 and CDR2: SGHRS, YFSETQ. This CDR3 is CASSLAWAGNTEAFF. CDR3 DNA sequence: TGCGCCAGCAGCTTGGCCTGGGCGGGGAACACTGAAGCTTTCTTT.

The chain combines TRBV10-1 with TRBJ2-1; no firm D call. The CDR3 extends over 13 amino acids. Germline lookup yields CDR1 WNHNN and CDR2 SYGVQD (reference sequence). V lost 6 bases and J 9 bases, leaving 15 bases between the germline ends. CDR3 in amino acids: CASSPIPDGEQFF. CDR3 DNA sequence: TGCGCCAGCAGCCCGATCCCTGACGGTGAGCAGTTCTTC.

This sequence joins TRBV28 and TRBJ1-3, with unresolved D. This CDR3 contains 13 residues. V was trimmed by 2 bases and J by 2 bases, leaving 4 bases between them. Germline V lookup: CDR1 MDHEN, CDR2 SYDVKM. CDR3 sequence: CASSLAAGNTIYF. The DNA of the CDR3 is TGTGCCAGCAGTTTAGCCGCTGGAAACACCATATATTTT.

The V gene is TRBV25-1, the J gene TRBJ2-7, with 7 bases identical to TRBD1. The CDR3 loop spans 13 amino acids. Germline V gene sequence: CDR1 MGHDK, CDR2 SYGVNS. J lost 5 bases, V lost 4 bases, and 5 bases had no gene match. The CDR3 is CASSVQGWNEQYF. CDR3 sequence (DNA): TGTGCCAGCAGTGTACAGGGGTGGAACGAGCAGTACTTC.

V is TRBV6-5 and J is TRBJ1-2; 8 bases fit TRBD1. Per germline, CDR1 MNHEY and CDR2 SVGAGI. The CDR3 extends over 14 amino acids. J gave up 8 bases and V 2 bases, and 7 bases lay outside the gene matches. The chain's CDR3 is CASSYQWTGYGYTF. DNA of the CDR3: TGTGCCAGCAGTTACCAATGGACAGGGTACGGCTACACCTTC.

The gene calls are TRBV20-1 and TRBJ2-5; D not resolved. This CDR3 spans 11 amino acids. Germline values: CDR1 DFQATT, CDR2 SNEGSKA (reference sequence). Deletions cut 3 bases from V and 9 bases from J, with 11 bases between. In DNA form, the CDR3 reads TGCAGTGCTAGCGAGCCGGGCCCCCAGTACTTC. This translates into CSASEPGPQYF.

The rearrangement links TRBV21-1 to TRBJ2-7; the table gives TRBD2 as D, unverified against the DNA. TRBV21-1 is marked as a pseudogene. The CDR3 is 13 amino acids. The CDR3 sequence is CASSKRGSDEQYF. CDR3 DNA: TGTGCCAGCAGCAAGCGGGGGTCAGACGAGCAGTACTTC.